The sequence of this TCR beta chain was determined in a study of T cell repertoires in cytomegalovirus infection (dated by TCRdb to the late 2010s). For the study in its entirety: Because public TCR beta signatures pointed to carriage of CMV infection together with the matching HLA type, the HLA type of each donor mattered for the analysis. The study at large found these results: The ex vivo response was dominated by HLA-C-restricted CMV-specific TCR beta clonotypes, and the single most frequent clonotype in two of eight donors was supplied by these HLA-C-restricted clonotypes. Carriers of CMV infection plus the relevant HLA type were discriminated by the cumulative frequency of public TCR beta family members in the study cohort and in an independent approximately 360-donor cohort.

This clonotype has at least ten counts. Its binding antigen is unknown. No base quality information exists; no much larger clone differs at one position. The CDR3 holds 13 amino acids from the cysteine to the phenylalanine. Only the CDR3 part of the read is kept: 39 bases, read in frame from the first base. Here V drops 4 bases and J drops 5 bases, and the junction holds 5 bases not matched to any gene. Per the germline V gene, SGHDT is the CDR1 and YYEEEE is the CDR2. The listed sequencing device is Illumina HiSeq 1500. In-frame beta chains were kept once TCRdb had trimmed the public reads at Q25 with fastp and called clones with MiXCR. Each CDR3 protein gets just one entry, which takes the most common genes and DNA from the rows behind it. In all, the sample holds approximately 490,000 distinct CDR3 sequences, and about 11% of those were seen once. The biggest ten clones account for about a tenth of the sample.

The sequenced sample consisted of PBMCs. This clonotype was obtained from a human donor in good health (CMV status not recorded). Some clones in this sample may be carry-over from other donors' samples. The receptor chain draws on TRBV5-6 and TRBJ2-7; a stretch of 8 junction bases matches TRBD1. For the CDR3, the sequence is CASSRDRGDEQYF. The nucleotides read TGTGCCAGCAGCCGCGACAGGGGCGACGAGCAGTACTTC.